This TCR beta chain comes out of a study of blood T cell repertoires in COVID-19. As for the study in general: Sites in the United States, Italy and Spain provided acute and convalescent COVID-19 samples. T cells, B-cell-depleted T cells, or PBMCs supplied cDNA or gDNA.

The CDR3 loop spans 14 amino acids. Trimming cost V 5 bases and J 5 bases; bases outside gene matches: 4. The germline CDR1 and CDR2 sequences are LNHDA and SQIVND (reference sequence). Concerning this clone itself: This same CDR3 is encoded by further DNA sequences in the sample.

Original analysis: Reference gene primer amplification yielded estimated nucleated cell counts. Clones were read by immunoSEQ multiplex PCR, and TCRdb kept only the in-frame ones, dropping some. From that table come the V and J calls and clone size; the DNA was used to work out D and trimming. Among fewer than 350,000 clones listed, 65% to 90% were seen once. The origin of this receptor is a human donor in a cohort sampled during active COVID-19. The genes are TRBV19 and TRBJ2-2; 8 bases match TRBD1. The sequenced sample was peripheral blood. In DNA, the CDR3 is TGTGCCAGTAGTGGACAGGGTCGGACCGGGGAGCTGTTTTTT. Translated, it gives CASSGQGRTGELFF.